The 26 T cell receptor beta chains presented below share a single source sample, sequenced in a study of OX40 agonist ivuxolimab in advanced cancers. Assay: immunoSEQ multiplex PCR; the TCRdb copy retains only in-frame clones and omits some. The repertoire holds fewer than 70,000 clones, with approximately 86% as singletons. Material: CD4+ or CD8+ T cells sorted from blood, obtained in a trial of the OX40 agonist ivuxolimab. The receptors come from an adult with an advanced solid tumor such as melanoma, head and neck, liver or kidney cancer.

The rearrangement joins TRBV19 to TRBJ1-5; TRBD1 agrees at 7 bases. Looked up from germline, CDR1 is LNHDA and CDR2 is SQIVND (reference sequence). The CDR3 length is 15 residues. Trimming cost V 7 bases and J 0 bases; bases outside gene matches: 6. The CDR3 coding sequence is TGTGCCAGTACCGCCGGGACAGATAGCAATCAGCCCCAGCATTTT. Translating it yields CASTAGTDSNQPQHF.

The chain carries TRBV12-5 and TRBJ2-1; TRBD2 agrees at 13 bases. V trimming: 5 bases; J trimming: 5 bases; junction bases outside the gene matches: 0. The CDR3 loop spans 14 amino acids. Germline V gene data show CDR1 as LGHNT and CDR2 as FRNRAP. CDR3 DNA: TGTGCTAGTGGTACTAGCGGGAGGGACAATGAGCAGTTCTTC. Translating gives CASGTSGRDNEQFF.

The rearrangement uses TRBV18 and TRBJ1-4; 7 bases agree with TRBD1. V lost 4 bases to trimming and J lost 3 bases; unmatched junction nucleotides: 5. This CDR3 has 15 amino acids. The germline V gene encodes CDR1 KGHSH and CDR2 LQKENI. CDR3 coding DNA: TGTGCCAGCTCACTCGGACAGGAGCCTAATGAAAAACTGTTTTTT. Its translation is CASSLGQEPNEKLFF.

The J gene is TRBJ2-7, the V gene TRBV16; the D is unclear. Germline V gene data show CDR1 as KGHSY and CDR2 as FQNENV. This CDR3 region has 12 residues. Trimming left V 6 bases short and J 2 bases short, with 8 bases between. CDR3 bases: TGTGCCAGCAGTCCAGCCACCTACGAGCAGTACTTC. Amino acid sequence: CASSPATYEQYF. The whole variable domain, remainder taken from reference TRBV16 and TRBJ2-7, is GEEVAQTPKHLVRGEGQKAKLYCAPIKGHSYVFWYQQVLKNEFKFLISFQNENVFDETGMPKERFSAKCLPNSPCSLEIQATKLEDSAVYFCASSPATYEQYFGPGTRLTVT.

The chain employs TRBV11-3 and TRBJ1-1, with a weak D call TRBD1 (5 bases). The CDR3 is 14 amino acids. Trimming cost V 5 bases and J 4 bases, with 14 bases left between them. The germline V gene has CDR1 SGHNT and CDR2 YENEEA. Here the CDR3 reads CASSPSRGGTEAFF. The CDR3 nucleotides are TGTGCCAGCAGCCCCTCCCGGGGGGGCACTGAAGCTTTCTTT.

The chain joins TRBV6-1 to TRBJ2-1, with 7 bases identical to TRBD2. CDR3 length equals 13 residues. The J segment lost 6 bases and the V segment lost 8 bases, leaving 7 bases of the junction unmatched. Germline V gene sequence: CDR1 MNHNS, CDR2 SASEGT. CDR3 nucleotide sequence: TGTGCCAGCCAGCGGGAACAAAGCAATGAGCAGTTCTTC. This encodes CASQREQSNEQFF.

The chain employs TRBV28 and TRBJ1-2, with TRBD1 matching 8 bases. CDR1 and CDR2 from the germline V gene are MDHEN and SYDVKM. V shed 4 bases and J 4 bases; nucleotides not matched to a gene: 8. The CDR3 has 15 amino acids. The CDR3 sequence is CASSSAGGTGYGYTF. Written as DNA, the CDR3 is TGTGCCAGCAGTTCCGCAGGGGGCACGGGCTATGGCTACACCTTC.

There are a few counts of this clone. V gene TRBV28 combines with J gene TRBJ1-2; 7 nucleotides align to TRBD1. The J segment lost 7 bases and the V segment lost 2 bases, leaving 10 bases of the junction unmatched. CDR3 length: 15 residues. Germline V CDR1 and CDR2: MDHEN, SYDVKM. DNA of the CDR3: TGTGCCAGCAGTTTACTAGACAGGGTTACTACTGGCTACACCTTC. Encoded protein: CASSLLDRVTTGYTF.

The chain couples TRBV10-3 to TRBJ1-5; D might be TRBD1 (6 bases). V was cut by 6 bases and J by 5 bases, with 11 bases left in between. The CDR3 is 13 amino acids. Germline assignment: CDR1 ENHRY and CDR2 SYGVKD. For the CDR3, the DNA is TGTGCCATCAGCCAATCAGGGGATCAGCCCCAGCATTTT. Translating it yields CAISQSGDQPQHF.

The V gene is TRBV28, the J gene TRBJ1-5; TRBD1 matches at 7 bases. The CDR3 runs 16 residues. Germline loops: CDR1 MDHEN, CDR2 SYDVKM. Trimming took 3 bases from V and 4 from J; bases not matched to a gene: 9. The CDR3 DNA reads TGTGCCAGCAGTTTGGGAGGGGGCGGGCGGAATCAGCCCCAGCATTTT. Encoded protein: CASSLGGGGRNQPQHF.

The V call is TRBV6-6, the J call TRBJ2-7; 10 nucleotides align to TRBD1. Trimming at V came to 5 bases and at J to 2 bases, leaving 3 bases not matched to a gene. The germline gives CDR1 MNHNY, CDR2 SVGAGI (reference sequence). The CDR3 totals 14 residues. The CDR3 sequence: CASSTGQGTYEQYF. As DNA, the CDR3 is TGTGCCAGCAGTACGGGACAGGGGACCTACGAGCAGTACTTC.

The chain is built from TRBV19 and TRBJ2-3; D possibly corresponds to TRBD1 (5 bases). V lost 3 bases and J lost 2, with 9 bases in between. The CDR3 loop spans 14 amino acids. CDR1 is LNHDA and CDR2 is SQIVND in the germline V gene (reference sequence). CDR3 protein: CASSIGHVTDTQYF. CDR3 sequence (DNA): TGTGCCAGTAGTATCGGACATGTCACAGATACGCAGTATTTT.

The chain is built from TRBV7-2 and TRBJ1-1; perhaps TRBD1 as D (6 bases). Germline-derived CDR1 and CDR2 are SGHTA and FQGNSA. The CDR3 is made up of 14 amino acids. Trimming removed 2 bases from V and 4 bases from J, with 11 bases in between. CDR3 loop: CASSLLGGGTEAFF. In DNA form, the CDR3 reads TGTGCCAGCAGCTTATTAGGGGGAGGCACTGAAGCTTTCTTT.

This sequence joins TRBV5-3 and TRBJ2-7; D gene unclear. TRBV5-3 is labeled an ORF, and its function is uncertain. The V gene lost 8 bases and the J gene lost 2 bases, with 17 bases spanning the gap. The CDR3 runs 14 residues. DNA for the CDR3: TGTGCCAGCAGCCCCGGCATGGGCCCCTACGAGCAGTACTTC. It yields the protein CASSPGMGPYEQYF.

This rearrangement joins TRBV28 to TRBJ2-7; D assignment may be TRBD1 or TRBD2 (5 bases each). CDR1 and CDR2 (germline): MDHEN, SYDVKM. Trimming took off 10 bases at V and 3 bases at J, with 16 bases between the two ends. The CDR3 is 13 amino acids. In DNA form, the CDR3 reads TGTGCCATCACCCCGGGACCGATCTACGAGCAGTACTTC. Protein sequence: CAITPGPIYEQYF.

This clone was found many times. The chain uses TRBV19 and TRBJ1-2, with D possibly TRBD1 on 6 matching bases. The V gene lost 9 bases and the J gene lost 2 bases, with 13 bases spanning the gap. This CDR3 has 13 amino acids. Germline CDR1 reads LNHDA; CDR2 reads SQIVND (reference sequence). The CDR3 loop reads CASRRGGNYGYTF. The CDR3 DNA reads TGTGCCAGCCGGAGGGGGGGAAACTATGGCTACACCTTC.

Note on this clone: One junction end does not reproduce the germline sequence, and a read error may be involved. V usage is TRBV7-9 and J usage is TRBJ2-7; D is unclear. CDR3 length equals 13 residues. The germline V gene has CDR1 SEHNR and CDR2 FQNEAQ (reference sequence). The CDR3 protein is CASSPTQSSEQYF. CDR3 nucleotides: TGTGCCAGCAGCCCTACCCAATCCTCCGAGCAGTACTTC.

The V call is TRBV14, the J call TRBJ2-4; the D call may be TRBD1 or TRBD2 (5 bases each). Germline CDR1 reads SGHDN; CDR2 reads FVKESK. Trimming cost V 4 bases and J 0 bases, with 10 bases left between them. This CDR3 has 15 amino acids. CDR3 bases: TGTGCCAGCAGCCCTGGGACGTTAGCCAAAAACATTCAGTACTTC. Translation gives CASSPGTLAKNIQYF. Full variable domain (remainder filled in from reference TRBV14 and TRBJ2-4): EAGVTQFPSHSVIEKGQTVTLRCDPISGHDNLYWYRRVMGKEIKFLLHFVKESKQDESGMPNNRFLAERTGGTYSTLKVQPAELEDSGVYFCASSPGTLAKNIQYFGAGTRLSVL.

The CDR3 spells CASSPQGIGGYTF. The CDR3 region has the DNA TGTGCCAGCTCACCACAGGGGATAGGTGGCTACACCTTC. The rearrangement joins TRBV18 to TRBJ1-2; a possible D gene is TRBD1 (5 bases). CDR1 and CDR2 (germline): KGHSH, LQKENI. This CDR3 is built from 13 residues. Between the trimmed V and J ends, which lost 1 base and 7 bases, there was a span of 10 bases.

This clone is a singleton in its sample. The V call is TRBV13, the J call TRBJ2-1; 12 bases line up with TRBD2. The CDR3 has 18 residues. Germline CDR1 is PRHDT and CDR2 is FYEKMQ (reference sequence). Trimming took 7 bases from V and 0 from J; bases not matched to a gene: 10. This CDR3 reads CASIRTSGTPSSYNEQFF. CDR3 sequence (DNA): TGTGCCAGCATAAGGACTAGCGGGACCCCCAGCTCCTACAATGAGCAGTTCTTC.

The J gene is TRBJ2-2, the V gene TRBV7-3, with TRBD1 identical over 7 bases. Germline CDR1 and CDR2: SGHTA and FQGTGA. The CDR3 is 17 residues long. The ends lost 6 bases at V and 0 bases at J; junction bases unmatched: 10. The CDR3: CASRLQQGTPNTGELFF. CDR3 bases: TGTGCCAGCAGGCTTCAACAGGGGACACCGAACACCGGGGAGCTGTTTTTT.

The chain couples TRBV7-8 to TRBJ1-4; perhaps TRBD1 as D (5 bases). The V end was cut by 5 bases, the J end by 8 bases, with 24 bases between. Germline CDR1 is SGHVS and CDR2 is FQNEAQ. The CDR3 has 17 amino acids. The CDR3, as DNA: TGTGCCAGCAGCCCCTCGAGGGGTAGTTCGCCCAACGAAAAACTGTTTTTT. Protein sequence: CASSPSRGSSPNEKLFF.

V gene TRBV5-1 combines with J gene TRBJ2-7; weak D call: TRBD2 (5 bases). The CDR3 is 15 residues long. The V gene lost 0 bases and the J gene lost 0 bases, with 10 bases spanning the gap. Germline lookup yields CDR1 SGHRS and CDR2 YFSETQ. CDR3 region: CASSLAGESSYEQYF. In DNA form, the CDR3 reads TGCGCCAGCAGCTTGGCCGGGGAGTCCTCCTACGAGCAGTACTTC.

The V gene is TRBV28, the J gene TRBJ2-7; TRBD2 matches at 7 bases. Germline CDR1 reads MDHEN; CDR2 reads SYDVKM. The length of the CDR3 is 15 residues. The V gene end was trimmed by 5 bases and the J gene end by 2 bases; junction bases not matched to a gene: 9. For the CDR3, the DNA is TGTGCCAGCAGTCTGGGGGGGGAGGACGCCTACGAGCAGTACTTC. Translated: CASSLGGEDAYEQYF.

The gene calls are TRBV6-5 and TRBJ2-3; D gene ambiguous. V was cut by 5 bases and J by 0 bases, with 6 bases left in between. Germline lookup yields CDR1 MNHEY and CDR2 SVGAGI. The length of the CDR3 is 13 residues. DNA of the CDR3: TGTGCCAGCAGTCGAGACAGCACAGATACGCAGTATTTT. It is translated as CASSRDSTDTQYF.

This chain's CDR3 is CASAKQGAENIQYF. CDR3 nucleotides: TGTGCCAGCGCAAAACAGGGGGCGGAAAACATTCAGTACTTC. The chain couples TRBV27 to TRBJ2-4, with 9 bases matching TRBD1. The germline gives CDR1 MNHEY, CDR2 SMNVEV (reference sequence). The junction had 7 bases not matched to a gene; V was cut back by 8 bases and J by 5 bases. The CDR3 covers 14 residues.